This T cell receptor beta chain derives from a study of cytomegalovirus exposure and HLA in healthy donors (dated 2017 in TCRdb). Notes on the research overall: In an earlier analysis of under 750 of the donors, about 270 Gb of sequence data and 117 million unique TCR beta sequences from about 179 million T cells were reported. A later analysis re-analyzed previously published TCR beta repertoires from 650 to 800 donors and added high-resolution HLA genotyping to study TCR occurrence patterns. To predict cytomegalovirus infection status, the study combined high-throughput TCR immunosequencing, statistical association of individual TCRs with disease status, and machine learning. In addition to the first cohort of 666 subjects, a separate validation cohort of approximately 130 different subjects was used. An early release covering over 500 HLA-typed donors comprised about 290 gigabases of sequencing data and about 90 million unique TCR sequences. Donor age, sex, ethnicity and CMV serostatus were collected together with the repertoire data. In the later analysis, no new phenotypic data were used to find candidate immune exposures; instead, reliance was placed on TCR beta sequences and their occurrence across donors. To decide whether each TCR beta V gene segment behaved as functional or pseudogenic, an earlier analysis of some 540 of the donors relied on high-throughput TCR beta sequencing. The T cell repertoires of 666 subjects were profiled by immunosequencing and related to cytomegalovirus serostatus. The aim of the study was to test whether cataloging public T cell receptors could identify signatures of past pathogen exposure. Because of strong linkage in the cohort, five DR-DQ haplotypes were treated as single units for association and clustering. Across some 400 genotyped donors of the cohort, an average of approximately 240,000 unique TCR beta nucleotide sequences per donor were sequenced, and approximately 19% of those sequences were non-productive. HLA typing covered class I and class II loci at four-digit resolution. The number of donors typed differed by locus, with about 620-630 for A, B, C, DRB1 and DQB1, roughly 550 for DQA1, approximately 580 for DPA1, and some 450 for DPB1. Of the approximately 370 genotyped donors, roughly 76% were placed in the genetic ancestry cluster associated with self-reported Caucasian donors. Genome-wide SNP genotypes for about 65% of the 666 donors were used in a later genetic analysis, which treated that subset as a discovery cohort. All discovery cohort repertoires had been generated on a single sequencing platform. Broad study findings and their caveats: Roughly uniform sequencing depth across donors was assumed in presence/absence analyses, although this assumption may not hold. V-gene and J-gene trimming of TCR beta chains was associated with a missense DCLRE1C variant in a later genetic analysis, and the association was replicated in an independent cohort. In a later genetic analysis, fewer N-insertions in productive TCRs were reported among donors in an Asian-associated ancestry cluster than the 666-donor mean. In both the original and validation cohorts, the classifier was reported to diagnose cytomegalovirus status with high specificity and sensitivity. Linkage disequilibrium might explain the correlated functional status among segregating V segments, but an unknown experimental factor could not be excluded. In an earlier analysis of 587 of the donors, most TCR beta V segments appeared in productive rearrangements about 87% or about 30% of the time, broadly matching IMGT annotations. The study listed around 160 TCR beta chains as associated with cytomegalovirus. In a later analysis, the rate of TCR association differed among HLA loci, with DRB1 alleles having the most associated TCRs and HLA-C alleles having the fewest. Around 16 rarely observed V segments, including chromosome 9 orphons, were excluded from the earlier analysis of about 600 of the donors because counts were too low. At a false discovery rate of 0.05, a later analysis linked around 15,000 TCR beta sequences to specific HLA alleles. CMV serostatus was the only immune exposure information available for the cohort. A later analysis found that HLA-associated TCR beta chains were more clonally expanded and had lower generation probabilities than equally common non-associated chains. Strong co-occurrence of HLA alleles, especially DR and DQ, made assigning TCR associations to individual alleles difficult. In vitro tests confirmed that three of the cytomegalovirus-associated TCR beta chains recognize cytomegalovirus antigens. According to a later analysis, parvovirus B19, influenza, CMV and Epstein-Barr virus appeared linked to several top co-occurrence clusters. A cluster of highly shared sequence variants was judged likely to be a technical artifact of the sequencing pipeline. A further reported finding was that TCR beta sequences accurately predicted the HLA-A and HLA-B alleles for most subjects in the first cohort. Because some donors lacked HLA typing at each locus, the association tests relied only on the typed subset. Across donors, most TCR sequences were observed very rarely, whereas some public TCRs were present in many individuals. Some IMGT-functional V segments, including TRBV6-2 and TRBV6-3, could not be told apart with the 87-base-pair reads, so those segments were excluded. In a later analysis, most CMV-associated TCR beta chains were found to appear HLA-restricted, with HLA associations seemingly driven largely by CMV exposure. It was suggested by the authors that the approach could potentially be generalized to other disease states and immunological phenotypes. Only TCR beta chains were sequenced in this cohort, and the absence of alpha or paired-chain data limited detectable features.

Libraries were made using the immunoSEQ multiplex PCR assay. A mixture of 60 forward primers for TCR Vbeta segments and 13 reverse primers for TCR Jbeta segments was used in the multiplex PCR. The CDR3 region of rearranged TCR beta genes was amplified from genomic DNA by a multiplex PCR assay. On the Illumina HiSeq System, the amplified TCR beta libraries were sequenced as 87-base-pair reads. The original methods were these. Across the roughly 670 repertoires, a later analysis counted roughly 84 million unique TCR beta chains, approximately 12 million of which were shared by at least two donors. To remove PCR and sequencing errors, raw reads were error-corrected and collapsed into unique sequences using a nearest-neighbor algorithm that merged closely related sequences. Alignment of CDR3 sequences to IMGT reference sequences was used to assign V, D and J gene segments. For a sequence to be retained, a match of at least six nucleotides was required to both a V gene segment and a J gene segment. A rearrangement was called productive if the CDR3 had no stop codons and remained in frame with V and J, and every other rearrangement was called non-productive. CDR3 was defined according to IMGT convention as the region running from the second conserved V-encoded cysteine to the conserved J-encoded phenylalanine. Sequences without an unambiguous match to a single V gene segment were excluded from the earlier analysis of several hundred of the donors. In an earlier analysis of approximately 550 of the donors, V segments were called functional above 56.7% productive rearrangements and were called segregating when the between-donor standard deviation exceeded 5%. A statistical classification framework was built for diagnosing cytomegalovirus status from the catalog of TCR beta chain sequences. V and J gene assignment, in a later analysis, came from comparing TCR nucleotide sequences with IMGT/GENE-DB human TR gene sequences. Using the TCRdist pipeline, a later analysis assigned CDR3 sequences along with most-parsimonious VDJ recombination scenarios. In a later analysis, each TCR beta chain was defined by its CDR3 amino acid sequence together with its V-gene family, and reads without a unique V-gene family were excluded. A later analysis removed 592 highly shared, low-generation-probability nucleotide sequences to deal with suspected cross-contamination and a sequencing artifact. In a later analysis, a clonal expansion index was calculated for each public chain from normalized within-repertoire ranks of inferred template counts. A later analysis computed generation probabilities with a VDJ recombination model fitted to out-of-frame rearrangements, and checked the results against IGoR. A later analysis scored TCR-TCR, TCR-HLA and TCR-CMV co-occurrence with hypergeometric tests, applying a repertoire-size bias correction to TCR pairs. To estimate false discovery rates, a later analysis permuted the HLA or CMV assignments 20 times. In a later analysis, co-occurring TCRs were grouped with DBSCAN, and TCRdist sequence similarity was added when clustering was performed within HLA-allele-positive subsets. Repertoires with fewer than 30,000 or more than 120,000 public chains were left out of co-occurrence clustering, as were about 5 repertoires with anomalous nucleotide sharing. TCRdb carries this immuneACCESS record with in-frame sequences only. Its versions omit some clonotypes, under half of them owing to an unresolved V gene in the studies checked, with the rest unexplained. V, J and clone size are those of that table, while D and trimming were read from the DNA. Within this sample are about 97,000 clones, with roughly 76% of them counted one time only. The biggest ten clones account for less than 4.5% of the sample.

This clone was counted a single time. Its antigen target is currently unknown. The record has no base qualities; no much larger clone is one base away. The cohort comprised 710 or so healthy bone marrow donors. Cohort members were all nominally healthy when sampled, although unrecorded immune exposures were likely present. The donor tested CMV seronegative and was one of the 352 seronegative cohort members. A peripheral blood sample was provided by each donor, and peripheral blood mononuclear cells were used for TCR beta sequencing. Genomic DNA was extracted from the blood cell samples with the Qiagen DNeasy Blood Extraction Kit. In the germline V gene (reference sequence), CDR1 corresponds to SGHNT and CDR2 to YYREEE. The CDR3 sequence holds 18 residues, the cysteine and phenylalanine included. Only CDR3 DNA is held: 54 bases, read in frame from base 1. V is trimmed back by 4 bases and J by 3 bases, and the junction contains 15 bases that no gene match accounts for.

The sample taken for sequencing was PBMCs. This clonotype was sampled from a man aged 40-55 years in good health and CMV-seronegative. The chain is assembled from TRBV5-4 and TRBJ2-7; the junction holds 11 bases that match TRBD1. At the DNA level, the sequence is TGTGCCAGCAGCCGGACGACAATCCAGGACAGGGGGCACTACGAGCAGTACTTC. It translates to CASSRTTIQDRGHYEQYF.